Below are 32 T cell receptor beta chains sequenced from a single sample in a study of molecular identifiers for immune sequencing clone quantification. MiXCR was run by TCRdb on the PCR reads, yielding one entry per CDR3 protein. The sample shows 460,000 or so distinct CDR3 sequences, around a fifth of them seen only once. The sequenced material came from naive CD8+ T cells from blood, with Jurkat cell RNA spiked in. Specified subset: FACS-sorted CD8+CD4-CCR7+CD45RA+ naive T cells. The source is a human donor in good health. Some libraries in this study had Jurkat cell RNA spiked in.

The genes are TRBV4-2 and TRBJ2-2, with 7 bases identical to TRBD2. V trimming: 2 bases; J trimming: 6 bases; junction bases outside the gene matches: 15. The CDR3 is 18 amino acids. Germline V gene sequence: CDR1 LGHNA, CDR2 YNFKEQ. Written as DNA, the CDR3 is TGTGCCAGCAGCCAATACGCAGAAACGGGAGGTATTTCCGGGGAGCTGTTTTTT. It translates to CASSQYAETGGISGELFF.

V and J are TRBV11-3 and TRBJ2-7; 9 bases map to TRBD2. This CDR3 comprises 13 residues. Trimming cost V 4 bases and J 6 bases; bases outside gene matches: 4. Germline CDR1 and CDR2: SGHNT and YENEEA. CDR3 residues: CASSSSSGSEQYF. The CDR3 coding sequence is TGTGCCAGCAGCTCGAGTAGCGGGAGCGAGCAGTACTTC.

This chain uses TRBV12-3 or TRBV12-4 with TRBJ2-7, with D possibly TRBD1 on 6 matching bases. The CDR3 totals 15 residues. V was trimmed by 5 bases and J by 3 bases, leaving 17 bases between them. The CDR3 sequence is CASSTMDGDNYEQYF. CDR3 nucleotides: TGTGCCAGCAGTACCATGGATGGGGACAACTACGAGCAGTACTTC.

This clonotype has more than one count but fewer than ten. The V gene is TRBV6-5, the J gene TRBJ2-5; TRBD1 agrees at 9 bases. There are 15 residues in the CDR3. Germline lookup yields CDR1 MNHEY and CDR2 SVGAGI. The V and J ends lost 0 bases and 1 base, in that order; junction bases with no gene match: 0. The CDR3 here is CASSYSTGGQETQYF. In DNA, the CDR3 is TGTGCCAGCAGTTACTCGACAGGGGGCCAAGAGACCCAGTACTTC.

V gene TRBV27 combines with J gene TRBJ2-1; TRBD2 matches 9 bases. This CDR3 contains 17 residues. V lost 6 bases and J lost 10; bases outside the gene matches: 19. From germline, CDR1 is MNHEY and CDR2 SMNVEV (reference sequence). Here the CDR3 DNA reads TGTGCCAGCAGAACTATCCTAGCGGGGCTTACTAGTATGGAGCAGTTCTTC. Its protein product is CASRTILAGLTSMEQFF.

This clonotype was found a few times. The chain carries TRBV30 and TRBJ2-7; the match to TRBD2 covers 9 bases. The CDR3 is 13 residues long. J gave up 5 bases and V 0 bases, and 2 bases lay outside the gene matches. Germline V CDR1 and CDR2: GTSNPN, SVGIG (reference sequence). Written as DNA, the CDR3 is TGTGCCTGGAGTGTAGCTAGCGGGAACGAGCAGTACTTC. It yields the protein CAWSVASGNEQYF.

J is TRBJ1-2 and V is TRBV29-1; D call uncertain. Germline V gene data show CDR1 as SQVTM and CDR2 as ANQGSEA. This CDR3 is built from 14 residues. V lost 0 bases, J lost 5 bases, and 13 bases lay in between. The CDR3 here is CSVEDKVPPYGYTF. DNA for the CDR3: TGCAGCGTTGAAGATAAGGTCCCCCCGTATGGCTACACCTTC.

This clonotype was detected many times. The chain's CDR3 is CASSRGRHQPQHF. The CDR3 coding sequence is TGTGCCAGCAGCCGGGGCCGCCATCAGCCCCAGCATTTT. The chain employs TRBV5-6 and TRBJ1-5, with D possibly TRBD1 on 5 matching bases. V lost 4 bases and J 5 bases, leaving 10 bases between the germline ends. Germline V gene data show CDR1 as SGHDT and CDR2 as YYEEEE. The CDR3 has 13 residues.

This clonotype showed up just a few times. The chain employs TRBV20-1 and TRBJ2-2, with 11 positions matching TRBD2. With V trimmed by 2 bases and J by 1 base, 15 bases remained unmatched. Germline V gives CDR1 DFQATT, CDR2 SNEGSKA (reference sequence). This CDR3 comprises 20 residues. CDR3 sequence (DNA): TGCAGTGCTAGACAGGGATACCCGGGACTAGCGGAAATGAACACCGGGGAGCTGTTTTTT. Translated: CSARQGYPGLAEMNTGELFF.

This clonotype was seen a handful of times. This chain links TRBV5-4 with TRBJ2-7; D is unclear. Trimming stripped 0 bases from V and 1 base from J, with 8 bases between. Per germline, CDR1 SGHNT and CDR2 YYREEE (reference sequence). The CDR3 has 14 residues. CDR3 DNA sequence: TGTGCCAGCAGCTTGGGCCAGCGATCCTACGAGCAGTACTTC. Encoded protein: CASSLGQRSYEQYF.

This clonotype came up a few times. The chain employs TRBV11-2 and TRBJ2-1, with D maybe TRBD2 (5 bases). Trimming took off 0 bases at V and 3 bases at J, with 9 bases between the two ends. CDR1 SGHAT and CDR2 FQNNGV come from the germline V gene. The CDR3 runs 15 residues. CDR3 sequence: CASSLEVSDYNEQFF. CDR3 sequence (DNA): TGTGCCAGCAGCTTAGAGGTTAGCGACTACAATGAGCAGTTCTTC.

The genes are TRBV7-9 and TRBJ1-3, with a weak D call TRBD1 (6 bases). This CDR3 region has 15 residues. V lost 0 bases and J 4 bases, leaving 10 bases between the germline ends. Per germline, CDR1 SEHNR and CDR2 FQNEAQ (reference sequence). CDR3 in DNA: TGTGCCAGCAGCTTAGCCCGGGGGCAAGGAAACACCATATATTTT. Protein sequence: CASSLARGQGNTIYF.

Concerning this clonotype: This may arise from a read error, as a much more abundant clone is one base away. This chain joins TRBV7-3 and TRBJ2-3, with TRBD2 matching over 10 bases. The junction had 3 bases not matched to a gene; V was cut back by 5 bases and J by 1 base. The CDR3 covers 15 residues. Germline CDR1 is SGHTA and CDR2 is FQGTGA. This chain's CDR3 is CASSLLAGCTDTQYF. CDR3 nucleotide sequence: TGTGCCAGCAGCCTACTAGCGGGATGCACAGATACGCAGTATTTT.

This clonotype was seen a few times. A single base separates this from a much larger clone, so it may be a read error. The genes are TRBV9 and TRBJ1-1, with D uncertain. The length of the CDR3 is 15 residues. CDR1 SGDLS and CDR2 YYNGEE come from the germline V gene. The germline V and J ends were trimmed by 0 bases and 1 base, with 10 bases remaining between them. This CDR3 reads CASSVDSLTNTEAFF. As DNA, the CDR3 is TGTGCCAGCAGCGTAGACTCCCTAACGAACACTGAAGCTTTCTTT.

On this clonotype itself: A much larger clone lies a single base off, so this may be a read error. The chain couples TRBV4-1 to TRBJ2-2, with D tentatively TRBD1 or TRBD2 (5 bases each). Per germline, CDR1 MGHRA and CDR2 YSYEKL. This CDR3 has 17 amino acids. The CDR3 nucleotides are TGCGCCAGCGGCCAAGACCTCGGGACCCAGGCTTCCGGGGAGCTGTTTTTT. It translates to CASGQDLGTQASGELFF.

This clonotype came up many times. This chain uses TRBV20-1 with TRBJ2-1, with D uncertain. Trimming took 0 bases from V and 3 from J, leaving 6 bases between them. Germline V gene sequence: CDR1 DFQATT, CDR2 SNEGSKA (reference sequence). The length of the CDR3 is 13 residues. In DNA form, the CDR3 reads TGCAGTGCTAGAGAGGGGAACTACAATGAGCAGTTCTTC. Encoded protein: CSAREGNYNEQFF.

This clonotype was counted a few times. The chain employs TRBV13 and TRBJ2-3, with 11 bases aligning to TRBD2. Trimming removed 9 bases from V and 8 bases from J; junction bases left unmatched: 25. The CDR3 is 19 amino acids. CDR1 is PRHDT, CDR2 FYEKMQ, per germline (reference sequence). The CDR3 spells CASQTTSGDTDGEEGTQYF. In DNA, the CDR3 is TGTGCCAGTCAAACGACTAGCGGGGACACAGATGGTGAGGAGGGTACGCAGTATTTT. Filled out from reference TRBV13 and TRBJ2-3, the complete variable domain reads AAGVIQSPRHLIKEKRETATLKCYPIPRHDTVYWYQQGPGQDPQFLISFYEKMQSDKGSIPDRFSAQQFSDYHSELNMSSLELGDSALYFCASQTTSGDTDGEEGTQYFGPGTRLTVL.

This clonotype turned up a few times. The chain recombines TRBV19 with TRBJ2-1; D may match TRBD1 or TRBD2 (6 bases each). This CDR3 is built from 15 residues. V lost 5 bases, J lost 7 bases, and 18 bases lay in between. The germline V gene encodes CDR1 LNHDA and CDR2 SQIVND (reference sequence). CDR3 protein: CASSFGQRSGNEQFF. CDR3 DNA sequence: TGTGCCAGTAGTTTCGGACAGAGGAGCGGGAATGAGCAGTTCTTC.

The chain carries TRBV12-3 or TRBV12-4 and TRBJ2-2; 9 bases fit TRBD2. This CDR3 region has 16 residues. V lost 3 bases, J lost 0 bases, and 2 bases stayed unmatched. The CDR3 region is CASSLGGRANTGELFF. The DNA of the CDR3 is TGTGCCAGCAGTTTGGGCGGGAGGGCGAACACCGGGGAGCTGTTTTTT.

This clonotype was counted only a few times. This rearrangement joins TRBV20-1 to TRBJ2-7, with D maybe TRBD1 (5 bases). The germline V gene has CDR1 DFQATT and CDR2 SNEGSKA (reference sequence). The CDR3 runs 15 residues. Trimming cost V 3 bases and J 1 base, with 16 bases left between them. The CDR3 here is CSASHFQGISYEQYF. The CDR3 nucleotides read TGCAGTGCTAGTCATTTCCAGGGTATTTCCTACGAGCAGTACTTC.

On this clonotype itself: One end of the junction fails to match germline, which may point to a read error. The chain combines TRBV13 with TRBJ2-7, with 9 positions matching TRBD2. CDR1 and CDR2 from the germline V gene are PRHDT and FYEKMQ (reference sequence). The CDR3 length is 14 residues. The CDR3 here is CASSPGTSPYERYF. The CDR3 DNA is TGTGCCAGCAGCCCAGGGACTAGCCCCTACGAGCGGTACTTC.

The chain combines TRBV5-1 with TRBJ1-1; D call uncertain. CDR1 and CDR2 (germline): SGHRS, YFSETQ. V lost 4 bases to trimming and J lost 0 bases, with 10 bases between them. This CDR3 has 14 residues. CDR3 in amino acids: CASSPETMNTEAFF. The CDR3 coding sequence is TGCGCCAGCAGCCCCGAGACGATGAACACTGAAGCTTTCTTT.

The chain recombines TRBV7-3 with TRBJ2-3, with TRBD1 as a possible D gene (6 bases). With the DNA end fitting TRBJ1-5 better, the J assignment may be wrong. Per germline, CDR1 SGHTA and CDR2 FQGTGA. This CDR3 is built from 16 residues. The CDR3 region has the DNA TGTGCCAGCAGCCCATTGACAGGAGTGTCCCCAGATGCGCAGCATTTT. It specifies CASSPLTGVSPDAQHF.

Comment on this clonotype: At one boundary the junction diverges from the germline segment, which might be a read error. The chain couples TRBV5-3 to TRBJ2-7; 7 nucleotides align to TRBD2. TRBV5-3 is an ORF, with its function uncertain. The CDR3 totals 14 residues. This CDR3 reads CASSLGGDAAEQYF. The DNA of the CDR3 is TGTGCCAGCAGCTTGGGGGGGGACGCAGCCGAGCAGTACTTC.

At least ten counts were recorded for this clonotype. The chain employs TRBV4-3 and TRBJ1-5; D is perhaps TRBD1 (5 bases). CDR3 length equals 13 residues. The V gene's germline CDR1 is LGHNA and CDR2 YSLEER. V lost 1 base, J lost 7 bases, and 8 bases lay in between. This CDR3 reads CASSQGGGQPQHF. The CDR3 nucleotides are TGCGCCAGCAGCCAAGGGGGCGGGCAGCCCCAGCATTTT.

This clonotype was counted many times. V gene TRBV6-5 combines with J gene TRBJ1-5, with TRBD1 identical over 9 bases. Losses at the gene ends were 6 bases for V and 5 bases for J; bases not matched to a gene: 17. The CDR3 is made up of 18 amino acids. The germline V gene encodes CDR1 MNHEY and CDR2 SVGAGI. In DNA, the CDR3 is TGTGCCAGCAGCAGTGGCGGGTTGGGTACAGGGGGCGATCAGCCCCAGCATTTT. Residues: CASSSGGLGTGGDQPQHF.

This clonotype was seen at least ten times. The CDR3 nucleotides are TGTGCCAGCCACCGGAGTGGGTACCACCAAGAGACCCAGTACTTC. Translated, it gives CASHRSGYHQETQYF. V gene TRBV11-2 combines with J gene TRBJ2-5; D remains ambiguous. V lost 8 bases, J lost 0 bases, and 16 bases lay in between. CDR3 length: 15 amino acids. Germline CDR1 and CDR2: SGHAT and FQNNGV.

The table lists this clonotype with a few counts. The chain employs TRBV12-3 or TRBV12-4 and TRBJ1-2, with D unresolved. The CDR3 extends over 15 amino acids. V lost 5 bases, J lost 5 bases, and 18 bases lay in between. The DNA of the CDR3 is TGTGCCAGCAGTCCGACGTCCCCTCACCGGTATGGCTACACCTTC. It encodes CASSPTSPHRYGYTF.

This clonotype was recorded a few times. The chain uses TRBV9 and TRBJ2-3; perhaps TRBD2 as D (6 bases). V was trimmed by 4 bases and J by 2 bases, leaving 14 bases between them. This CDR3 has 15 residues. CDR1 is SGDLS, CDR2 YYNGEE, per germline. CDR3 sequence reads: CASSPGLDSTDTQYF. DNA for the CDR3: TGTGCCAGCAGCCCGGGACTCGATTCCACAGATACGCAGTATTTT.

This clonotype was recorded at least ten times. The chain combines TRBV2 with TRBJ1-1; 8 bases agree with TRBD1. CDR3 length equals 13 residues. The V segment lost 0 bases and the J segment 7 bases; nucleotides outside the gene matches: 1. Germline V CDR1 and CDR2: SNHLY, FYNNEI. CDR3 amino acids: CASSEATGVEAFF. CDR3 sequence (DNA): TGTGCCAGCAGTGAAGCGACAGGGGTTGAAGCTTTCTTT.

This clonotype has just a few counts. This sequence joins TRBV6-5 and TRBJ1-2; possibly TRBD1 for D (5 bases). The CDR3 spans 13 residues. Germline V gene data show CDR1 as MNHEY and CDR2 as SVGAGI. Trimming removed 5 bases from V and 4 bases from J, with 11 bases in between. Written as DNA, the CDR3 is TGTGCCAGCAGTACGACAGCTAGCTATGGCTACACCTTC. The encoded protein is CASSTTASYGYTF.

This clonotype was picked up many times. The rearrangement joins TRBV27 to TRBJ1-5, with 7 bases fitting TRBD1. The CDR3 contains 17 residues. J was trimmed by 6 bases and V by 4 bases; bases with no gene match: 15. Germline CDR1 is MNHEY and CDR2 is SMNVEV (reference sequence). This chain's CDR3 is CASSSGTVHVGVQPQHF. The CDR3 DNA sequence: TGTGCCAGCAGTTCCGGGACAGTCCACGTCGGGGTTCAGCCCCAGCATTTT.